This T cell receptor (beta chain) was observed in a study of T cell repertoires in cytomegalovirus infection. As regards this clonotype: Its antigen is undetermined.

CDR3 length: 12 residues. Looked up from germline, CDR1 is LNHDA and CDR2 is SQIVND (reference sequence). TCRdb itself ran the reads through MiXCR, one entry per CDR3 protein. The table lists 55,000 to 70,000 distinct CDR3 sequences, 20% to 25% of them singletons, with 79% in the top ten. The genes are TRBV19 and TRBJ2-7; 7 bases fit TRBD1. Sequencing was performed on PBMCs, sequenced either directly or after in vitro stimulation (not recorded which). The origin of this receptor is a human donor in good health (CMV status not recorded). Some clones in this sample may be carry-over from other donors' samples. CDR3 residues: CATGTASYEQYF. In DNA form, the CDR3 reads TGTGCTACCGGGACAGCCTCCTACGAGCAGTACTTC.